The rows below give T cell receptor beta chains drawn from one sample of a study of CD8 T cells in ankylosing spondylitis. TCRdb processed the 5' RACE reads anew with MiXCR; each CDR3 protein has one entry. The profile shows roughly 190,000 distinct CDR3 sequences, 9.5% to 15% of them singletons. The sequencing sample was made of blood, either unsorted or a sorted T cell fraction (not recorded which). The receptor set was obtained from a male donor with ankylosing spondylitis or in good health (not recorded which). The CDR3 runs from the conserved cysteine through the conserved F or W. Each record gives: V gene, CDR3 protein.

>TRBV4-1
CASSRGQALGDTQYF
>TRBV7-6
CASSLYQGVYNEQFF
>TRBV4-1
CASSQVGSGNTEAFF
>TRBV5-1
CASSRPGTSGEETQYF
>TRBV27
CASSLYQAPNYEQYF
>TRBV11-3
CASSLVGQADQPQHF
>TRBV4-1
CASSQARGADTQYF
>TRBV11-2
CASSLEVPETYEQYF
>TRBV30
CAWSGAGEISPLHF
>TRBV7-2
CASSLGQALHPNYGYTF
>TRBV4-1
CASSQYRTQGWQETQYF
>TRBV4-1
CASSQDTGVYQETQYF
>TRBV12-3/TRBV12-4
CASSDSSGSPLHF
>TRBV30
CAWRLAGGPYEQYF
>TRBV7-9
CASSFTSGAGGEQFF
>TRBV12-3/TRBV12-4
CASGTGDGYTF
>TRBV11-2
CASSWTPGEETQYF
>TRBV12-5
CASAPRDGVFQETQYF
>TRBV6-1
CASREVGADTQYF
>TRBV6-1
CASSGSGGWTEAFF
>TRBV7-9
CASSLAAAEETQYF
>TRBV4-1
CASSQDQLAGNNEQFF
>TRBV5-1
CASSHPTTTYEQYF
>TRBV4-1
CASSPGWLVPHGELFF
>TRBV21-1
CASNSGTGIQYF
>TRBV25-1
CASSETLQGEAFF
>TRBV5-6
CASSLPRPYGTEAFF
>TRBV6-5
CATQLAGDTGELFF
>TRBV19
CASSHASGNPYNEQFF
>TRBV15
CATSRGSSGFYEQYF
>TRBV13
CASSLKGVVTGELFF
>TRBV2
CATYPGTGGDGYTF
>TRBV24-1
CATLSKQGAFGYTF
>TRBV7-9
CASSDTSYEQYF
>TRBV4-1
CASSQDRRTRETQYF
>TRBV20-1
CSARDSLYEQYF
>TRBV6-4
CASSEQKGGTGELFF
>TRBV5-1
CASSLHAGDGYTF
>TRBV18
CASCDSGRNNEQFF
>TRBV4-1
CASSGRDSNTGELFF
>TRBV7-9
CASSLGTGEQYF
>TRBV27
CASRGTGGAGWNYGYTF
>TRBV6-4
CASSENEGITYNEQFF
>TRBV11-3
CASSLGHPGSYNEQFF
>TRBV13
CASSDRDLNHYEQYF
>TRBV5-1
CASSFLESGYNEQFF
>TRBV30
CAWAGTDTQYF
>TRBV29-1
CSVEESSGRYNEQFF
>TRBV5-5
CASSLAAGDGYEQYF
>TRBV19
CASSMNSQWHGYTF
>TRBV24-1
CATHQVREAFF